These 14 T cell receptor beta chains originate from one sample sequenced in a study of long-term antiretroviral therapy in people with HIV. Assay version v3.0 of immunoSEQ was used, and it was run at survey level. Here immunoSEQ multiplex PCR was the method, and the copy in TCRdb shows in-frame clones only, minus some. The table includes 15,000 to 20,000 clones, about 81% detected once. The sequenced sample was unsorted PBMCs, obtained 0.3 years after starting antiretroviral therapy. The receptors here all came from a man between 18 and 35 years old with HIV.

This chain connects TRBV10-2 to TRBJ2-5, with D tentatively TRBD2 (5 bases). Germline-derived CDR1 and CDR2 are WSHSY and SAAADI. This CDR3 has 14 residues. Trimming took 6 bases from V and 6 from J, leaving 17 bases between them. In nucleotides, the CDR3 is TGCGCCAGCAGCCCTCCTGGCGGGTATAAGACCCAGTACTTC. As protein: CASSPPGGYKTQYF.

V usage is TRBV5-6 and J usage is TRBJ1-2; tentative D call: TRBD1 (5 bases). Trimming pared 4 bases from V and 8 bases from J, leaving 15 bases between. In germline, CDR1 is SGHDT, CDR2 YYEEEE. The length of the CDR3 is 13 residues. DNA for the CDR3: TGTGCCAGCAGCCCATTAGAGGCAGGGGGCTACACCTTC. Encoded protein: CASSPLEAGGYTF. The full variable domain, completed using reference TRBV5-6 and TRBJ1-2, is DAGVTQSPTHLIKTRGQQVTLRCSPKSGHDTVSWYQQALGQGPQFIFQYYEEEERQRGNFPDRFSGHQFPNYSSELNVNALLLGDSALYLCASSPLEAGGYTFGSGTRLTVV.

CDR3 in DNA: TGCAGCGACCCTCATGCAGGGCGGGATCGTGGTGAAGCTTTCTTT. Translated, it gives CSDPHAGRDRGEAFF. The V and J genes are TRBV29-1 and TRBJ1-1; weak D call: TRBD1 (5 bases). Trimming shortened V by 7 bases and J by 7 bases, and 25 bases separated the two germline ends. CDR1 and CDR2 from the germline V gene are SQVTM and ANQGSEA. CDR3 length equals 15 residues.

This clone was detected only once. The gene calls are TRBV6-1 and TRBJ1-5, with D tentatively TRBD1 (5 bases). The CDR3 is made up of 15 amino acids. Germline lookup yields CDR1 MNHNS and CDR2 SASEGT. V was shortened by 5 bases and J by 6 bases, with 17 bases between the two germline ends. CDR3 sequence reads: CASSPPPLRGQPQHF. CDR3 sequence (DNA): TGTGCCAGCAGTCCCCCGCCTCTAAGGGGTCAGCCCCAGCATTTT.

This clone was picked up one time. CDR3 residues: CASSQAPNTGELFF. DNA of the CDR3: TGCGCCAGCAGCCAAGCACCGAACACCGGGGAGCTGTTTTTT. The chain links TRBV4-1 to TRBJ2-2; no firm D call. The CDR3 extends over 14 amino acids. Germline values: CDR1 MGHRA, CDR2 YSYEKL. V lost 1 base to trimming and J lost 0 bases, with 3 bases between them.

The J gene is TRBJ2-3, the V gene TRBV28; D is undetermined. The length of the CDR3 is 12 residues. Germline loops: CDR1 MDHEN, CDR2 SYDVKM. Trimming took off 6 bases at V and 3 bases at J, with 7 bases between the two ends. The CDR3 reads CASSTLTDTQYF. The CDR3 DNA follows: TGTGCCAGCAGCACACTTACAGATACGCAGTATTTT.

The chain recombines TRBV6-6 with TRBJ2-2; 11 positions match TRBD1. The CDR3 is 16 amino acids. Trimming took 5 bases from V and 3 from J; bases not matched to a gene: 5. Germline V gene sequence: CDR1 MNHNY, CDR2 SVGAGI (reference sequence). The CDR3 protein is CASSTRDRGDTGELFF. The CDR3 DNA follows: TGTGCCAGCAGTACCCGGGACAGGGGGGACACCGGGGAGCTGTTTTTT.

This rearrangement joins TRBV10-2 to TRBJ2-1, with no clear D. From germline, CDR1 is WSHSY and CDR2 SAAADI. The CDR3 length is 13 residues. V was trimmed by 6 bases and J by 7 bases, leaving 13 bases between them. The CDR3 loop is CASSHGLVNEQFF. DNA for the CDR3: TGCGCCAGCAGCCACGGATTAGTTAATGAGCAGTTCTTC.

V is TRBV29-1 and J is TRBJ2-7; possibly TRBD2 for D (6 bases). Trimming shortened V by 2 bases and J by 7 bases, and 21 bases separated the two germline ends. CDR1 and CDR2 from the germline V gene are SQVTM and ANQGSEA. This CDR3 contains 15 residues. CDR3 bases: TGCAGCGTTGAATTTGCGGCGGGAATGGAGTTTGAGCAGTACTTC. It specifies CSVEFAAGMEFEQYF.

The rearrangement joins TRBV7-8 to TRBJ2-7, with TRBD2 as a possible D gene (6 bases). Germline V gene sequence: CDR1 SGHVS, CDR2 FQNEAQ. V lost 3 bases, J lost 3 bases, and 6 bases lay in between. This CDR3 is built from 12 residues. In DNA, the CDR3 is TGTGCCAGCAGCTTCGGGAGCTACGAGCAGTACTTC. It is translated as CASSFGSYEQYF.

The V gene is TRBV7-2, the J gene TRBJ1-1; D gene uncertain. V lost 0 bases and J lost 1, with 6 bases in between. Germline lookup yields CDR1 SGHTA and CDR2 FQGNSA. This CDR3 has 14 amino acids. As DNA, the CDR3 is TGTGCCAGCAGCTTAGCGGGGTGGAACACTGAAGCTTTCTTT. This translates into CASSLAGWNTEAFF.

V gene TRBV5-3 combines with J gene TRBJ2-3; D gene unclear. TRBV5-3 is flagged as an ORF with uncertain function. The CDR3 covers 12 residues. V lost 1 base, J lost 5 bases, and 5 bases lay in between. CDR3 nucleotide sequence: TGTGCCAGAAGCTTGTTTCGAGATACGCAGTATTTT. Its protein is CARSLFRDTQYF.

V usage is TRBV4-1 and J usage is TRBJ2-1; 9 bases are a match to TRBD1. This CDR3 has 14 amino acids. V dropped 4 bases and J dropped 7; count of bases not matched to a gene: 5. The germline CDR1 and CDR2 sequences are MGHRA and YSYEKL. The CDR3 here is CASSPRQGENEQFF. The CDR3 DNA reads as TGCGCCAGCAGCCCCCGACAGGGGGAAAATGAGCAGTTCTTC.

The CDR3 here is CAFPLAHRGVNQPQHF. CDR3 in DNA: TGTGCCTTTCCACTGGCACACAGGGGTGTTAATCAGCCCCAGCATTTT. V gene TRBV11-3 combines with J gene TRBJ1-5, with TRBD1 identical over 7 bases. V lost 11 bases, J lost 4 bases, and 17 bases stayed unmatched. Germline CDR1 SGHNT, CDR2 YENEEA. This CDR3 region has 16 residues.